These 6 T cell receptor beta chains share one sample of origin, sequenced in a study of CXCR3 chemokines and chemotherapy response in bladder cancer. TCRdb redid the calling of the PCR reads with MiXCR, one entry per CDR3 protein. Here the sample spans 1,500 to 2,000 distinct CDR3 sequences, around 20% being singletons. Specimen collection occurred from a patient whose treatment included neoadjuvant chemotherapy. These receptors all come from a human donor with bladder cancer that did not respond to neoadjuvant chemotherapy.

In its sample, this clonotype ranks as medium-sized. The genes are TRBV27 and TRBJ1-2, with D unclear. V shed 6 bases and J shed 0 bases, with 8 bases lying between them. The CDR3 consists of 13 residues. Germline V CDR1 and CDR2: MNHEY, SMNVEV (reference sequence). The chain's CDR3 is CASRKRSNYGYTF. In DNA form, the CDR3 reads TGTGCCAGCAGAAAGAGGTCTAACTATGGCTACACCTTC.

Ten or more counts support this clonotype. The chain has TRBV12-3 or TRBV12-4 and TRBJ1-4; the D is unclear. This CDR3 is 15 amino acids long. Trimming took 8 bases from V and 0 from J, leaving 13 bases between them. CDR3 residues: CASSPGRATNEKLFF. The CDR3, as DNA: TGTGCCAGCTCCCCGGGGAGGGCAACTAATGAAAAACTGTTTTTT.

A word on this clonotype: This is likely an artifact of a read error, given a far larger clone one base away. The chain recombines TRBV6-2 or TRBV6-3 with TRBJ1-2, with TRBD1 as a possible D gene (6 bases). Trimming shortened V by 11 bases and J by 7 bases, and 23 bases separated the two germline ends. The CDR3 extends over 14 amino acids. CDR1 is MNHEY, CDR2 SVGEGT, per germline. CDR3 sequence reads: CAVTPRGGAGGYTF. The CDR3 nucleotides are TGTGCCGTGACGCCTAGGGGGGGCGCCGGTGGCTACACCTTC.

This clonotype is medium-sized in the sample. The genes are TRBV9 and TRBJ2-3, with D possibly being TRBD1 (5 bases). V gave up 0 bases and J gave up 1 base, with 9 bases separating them. CDR1 and CDR2 from the germline V gene are SGDLS and YYNGEE. The CDR3 is 15 residues long. CDR3 nucleotide sequence: TGTGCCAGCAGCGTAGAGGGGCGTGGCACAGATACGCAGTATTTT. Translating gives CASSVEGRGTDTQYF.

This clonotype ranks as medium-sized. The gene calls are TRBV15 and TRBJ1-5, with 8 bases identical to TRBD1. CDR1 is LNHNV, CDR2 YYDKDF, per germline (reference sequence). Trimming took 5 bases from V and 7 from J; bases not matched to a gene: 7. The CDR3 is 14 residues long. The CDR3 coding sequence is TGTGCCACCAGCCGGGACCAGGGGGCACAGCCCCAGCATTTT. Residues: CATSRDQGAQPQHF. The full variable domain, its missing parts supplied by reference TRBV15 and TRBJ1-5, is DAMVIQNPRYQVTQFGKPVTLSCSQTLNHNVMYWYQQKSSQAPKLLFHYYDKDFNNEADTPDNFQSRRPNTSFCFLDIRSPGLGDTAMYLCATSRDQGAQPQHFGDGTRLSIL.

By proportion, this clonotype is medium-sized. The chain uses TRBV6-1 and TRBJ2-7; 11 bases line up with TRBD2. Germline CDR1 and CDR2: MNHNS and SASEGT. The CDR3 length is 17 residues. V gave up 5 bases and J gave up 3 bases; unmatched junction bases: 12. The CDR3 region is CASSYTSGGRTLYEQYF. CDR3 nucleotides: TGTGCCAGCAGTTACACTAGCGGGGGCCGCACCCTCTACGAGCAGTACTTC.